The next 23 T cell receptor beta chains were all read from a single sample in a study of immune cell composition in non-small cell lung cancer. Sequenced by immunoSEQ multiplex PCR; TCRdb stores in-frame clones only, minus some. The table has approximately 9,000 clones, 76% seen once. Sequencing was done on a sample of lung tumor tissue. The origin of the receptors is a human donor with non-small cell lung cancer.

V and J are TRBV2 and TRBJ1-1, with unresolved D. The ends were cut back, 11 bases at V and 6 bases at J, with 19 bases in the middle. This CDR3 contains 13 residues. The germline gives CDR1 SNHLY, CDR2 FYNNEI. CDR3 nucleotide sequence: TGTGCCGGGAGGAGTTTAGGCCGGGCTGAAGCTTTCTTT. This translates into CAGRSLGRAEAFF. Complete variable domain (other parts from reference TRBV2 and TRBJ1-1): EPEVTQTPSHQVTQMGQEVILRCVPISNHLYFYWYRQILGQKVEFLVSFYNNEISEKSEIFDDQFSVERPDGSNFTLKIRSTKLEDSAMYFCAGRSLGRAEAFFGQGTRLTVV.

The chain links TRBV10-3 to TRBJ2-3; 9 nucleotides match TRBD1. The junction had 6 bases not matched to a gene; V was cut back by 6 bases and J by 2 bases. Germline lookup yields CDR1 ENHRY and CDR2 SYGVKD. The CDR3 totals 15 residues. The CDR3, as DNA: TGTGCCATCAGCCGTGACAGGGGGACCACAGATACGCAGTATTTT. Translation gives CAISRDRGTTDTQYF.

The chain's CDR3 is CASSLARGSAVEQYF. The CDR3 coding sequence is TGCGCCAGCAGCTTGGCCCGGGGTTCCGCCGTGGAGCAGTACTTC. This rearrangement joins TRBV5-1 to TRBJ2-7; D is possibly TRBD2 (5 bases). The CDR3 has 15 residues. V gave up 0 bases and J gave up 7 bases, with 17 bases separating them. Germline lookup yields CDR1 SGHRS and CDR2 YFSETQ.

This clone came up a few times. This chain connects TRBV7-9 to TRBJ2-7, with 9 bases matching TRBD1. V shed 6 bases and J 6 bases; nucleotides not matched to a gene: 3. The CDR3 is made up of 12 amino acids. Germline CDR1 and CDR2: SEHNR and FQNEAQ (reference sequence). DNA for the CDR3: TGTGCCAGCAGGCAGGACAGGGGCGAGCAGTACTTC. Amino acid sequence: CASRQDRGEQYF.

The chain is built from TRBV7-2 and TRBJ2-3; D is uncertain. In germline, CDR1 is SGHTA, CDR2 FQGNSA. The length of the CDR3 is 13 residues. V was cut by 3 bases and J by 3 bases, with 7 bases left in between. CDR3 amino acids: CASSFLRTDTQYF. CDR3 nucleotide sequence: TGTGCCAGCAGCTTTCTACGGACAGATACGCAGTATTTT.

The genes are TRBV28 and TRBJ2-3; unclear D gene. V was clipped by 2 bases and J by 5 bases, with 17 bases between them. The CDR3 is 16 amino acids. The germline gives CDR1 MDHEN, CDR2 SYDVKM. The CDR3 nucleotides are TGTGCCAGCAGTTTACCGGGCCCAGCCTTCCTAGATACGCAGTATTTT. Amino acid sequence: CASSLPGPAFLDTQYF.

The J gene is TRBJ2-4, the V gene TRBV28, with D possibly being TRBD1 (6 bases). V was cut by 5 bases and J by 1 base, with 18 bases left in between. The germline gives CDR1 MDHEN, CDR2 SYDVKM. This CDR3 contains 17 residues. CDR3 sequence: CASSLTAPGVAKNIQYF. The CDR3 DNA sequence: TGTGCCAGCAGTCTAACCGCGCCAGGGGTGGCCAAAAACATTCAGTACTTC. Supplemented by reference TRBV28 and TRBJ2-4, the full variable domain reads DVKVTQSSRYLVKRTGEKVFLECVQDMDHENMFWYRQDPGLGLRLIYFSYDVKMKEKGDIPEGYSVSREKKERFSLILESASTNQTSMYLCASSLTAPGVAKNIQYFGAGTRLSVL.

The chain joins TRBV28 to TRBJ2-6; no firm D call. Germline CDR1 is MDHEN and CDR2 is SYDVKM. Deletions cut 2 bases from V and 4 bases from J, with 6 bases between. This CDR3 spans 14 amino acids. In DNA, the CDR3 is TGTGCCAGCAGTTTAAGTCCCGGGGCCAACGTCCTGACTTTC. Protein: CASSLSPGANVLTF.

The chain's CDR3 is CASSLQGGITEAFF. CDR3 DNA sequence: TGTGCCAGCAGCTTACAAGGGGGTATCACTGAAGCTTTCTTT. The V and J genes are TRBV7-9 and TRBJ1-1, with D possibly being TRBD1 (6 bases). Germline V gene data show CDR1 as SEHNR and CDR2 as FQNEAQ (reference sequence). V lost 2 bases and J 4 bases, leaving 11 bases between the germline ends. CDR3 size: 14 residues.

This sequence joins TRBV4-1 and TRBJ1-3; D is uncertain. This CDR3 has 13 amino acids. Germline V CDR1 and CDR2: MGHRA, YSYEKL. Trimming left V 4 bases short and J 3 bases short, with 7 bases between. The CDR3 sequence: CASSPSLGNTIYF. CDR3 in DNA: TGCGCCAGCAGCCCATCGCTTGGAAACACCATATATTTT.

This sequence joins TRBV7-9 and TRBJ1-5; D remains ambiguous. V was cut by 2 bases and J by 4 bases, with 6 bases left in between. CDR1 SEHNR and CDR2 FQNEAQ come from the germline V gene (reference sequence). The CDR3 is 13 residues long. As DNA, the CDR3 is TGTGCCAGCAGCTTACAGCCTAATCAGCCCCAGCATTTT. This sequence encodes CASSLQPNQPQHF.

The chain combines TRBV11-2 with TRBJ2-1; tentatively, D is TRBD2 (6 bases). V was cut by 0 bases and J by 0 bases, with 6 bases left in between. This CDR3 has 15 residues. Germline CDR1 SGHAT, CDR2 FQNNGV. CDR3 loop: CASSLDSGSYNEQFF. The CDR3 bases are TGTGCCAGCAGCTTAGATAGCGGCTCCTACAATGAGCAGTTCTTC. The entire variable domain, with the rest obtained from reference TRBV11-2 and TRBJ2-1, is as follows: EAGVAQSPRYKIIEKRQSVAFWCNPISGHATLYWYQQILGQGPKLLIQFQNNGVVDDSQLPKDRFSAERLKGVDSTLKIQPAKLEDSAVYLCASSLDSGSYNEQFFGPGTRLTVL.

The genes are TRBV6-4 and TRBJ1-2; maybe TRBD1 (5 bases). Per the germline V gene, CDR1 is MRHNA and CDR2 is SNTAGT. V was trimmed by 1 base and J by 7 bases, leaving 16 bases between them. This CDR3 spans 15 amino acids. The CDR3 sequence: CASSDFPGLGVGYTF. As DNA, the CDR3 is TGTGCCAGCAGTGACTTCCCCGGATTGGGGGTTGGCTACACCTTC.

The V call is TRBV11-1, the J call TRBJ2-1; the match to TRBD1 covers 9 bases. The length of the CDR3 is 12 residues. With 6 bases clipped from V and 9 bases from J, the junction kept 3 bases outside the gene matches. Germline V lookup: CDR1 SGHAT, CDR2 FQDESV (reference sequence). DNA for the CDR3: TGTGCCAGCAGTCCGACAGGGGGTGAGCAGTTCTTC. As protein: CASSPTGGEQFF.

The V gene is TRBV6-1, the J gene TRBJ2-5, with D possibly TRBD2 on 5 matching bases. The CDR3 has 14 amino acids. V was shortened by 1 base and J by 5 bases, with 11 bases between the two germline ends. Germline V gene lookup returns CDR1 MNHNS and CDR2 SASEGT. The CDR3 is CASSEGPGMETQYF. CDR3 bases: TGTGCCAGCAGTGAAGGTCCGGGGATGGAGACCCAGTACTTC.

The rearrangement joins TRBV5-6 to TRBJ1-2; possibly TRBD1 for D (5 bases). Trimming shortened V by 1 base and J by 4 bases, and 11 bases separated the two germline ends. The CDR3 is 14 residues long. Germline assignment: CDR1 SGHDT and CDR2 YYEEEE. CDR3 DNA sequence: TGTGCCAGCAGCTTGCGGGGGTCGGTCTATGGCTACACCTTC. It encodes CASSLRGSVYGYTF.

For the CDR3, the DNA is TGTGCCAGCAGTTCCTCTCGTACTAGCGGCCCTCCGGATGAGCAGTTCTTC. This sequence encodes CASSSSRTSGPPDEQFF. This chain joins TRBV27 and TRBJ2-1; 8 bases match TRBD2. The ends lost 4 bases at V and 8 bases at J; junction bases unmatched: 16. The CDR3 is made up of 17 amino acids. The V gene's germline CDR1 is MNHEY and CDR2 SMNVEV (reference sequence).

CDR3 DNA: TGTGCCAGCAGTGACGCCATAGGTCAGCCCCAGCATTTT. Protein product: CASSDAIGQPQHF. This chain links TRBV6-1 with TRBJ1-5; the D is unclear. V lost 3 bases, J lost 6 bases, and 9 bases lay in between. In germline, CDR1 is MNHNS, CDR2 SASEGT. CDR3 length equals 13 residues.

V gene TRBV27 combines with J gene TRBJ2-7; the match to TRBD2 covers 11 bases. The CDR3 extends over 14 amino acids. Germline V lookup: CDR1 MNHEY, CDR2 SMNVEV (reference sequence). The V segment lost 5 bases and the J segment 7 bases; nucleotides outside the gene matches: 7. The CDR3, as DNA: TGTGCCAGCAGTGATAGCGGGAGGGCTCGGGAGCAGTACTTC. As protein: CASSDSGRAREQYF.

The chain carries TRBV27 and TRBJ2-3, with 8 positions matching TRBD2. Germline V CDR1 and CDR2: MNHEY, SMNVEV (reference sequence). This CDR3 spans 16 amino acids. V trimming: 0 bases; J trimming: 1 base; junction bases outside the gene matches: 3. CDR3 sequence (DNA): TGTGCCAGCAGTTTATCGGGGCGGGGGGGCACAGATACGCAGTATTTT. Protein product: CASSLSGRGGTDTQYF.

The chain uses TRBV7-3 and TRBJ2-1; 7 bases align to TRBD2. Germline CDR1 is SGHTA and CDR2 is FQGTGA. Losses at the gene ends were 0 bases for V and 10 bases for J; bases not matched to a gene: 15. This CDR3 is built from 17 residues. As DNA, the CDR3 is TGTGCCAGCAGCTTAACCGCGGAGCGGGGCGCTAAGGGAGAGCAGTTCTTC. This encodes CASSLTAERGAKGEQFF.

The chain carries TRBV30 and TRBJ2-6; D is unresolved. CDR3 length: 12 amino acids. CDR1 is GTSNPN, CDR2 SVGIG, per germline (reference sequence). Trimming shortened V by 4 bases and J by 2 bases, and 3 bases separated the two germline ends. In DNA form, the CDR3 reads TGTGCCTGGATGCCTGGGGCCAACGTCCTGACTTTC. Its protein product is CAWMPGANVLTF.

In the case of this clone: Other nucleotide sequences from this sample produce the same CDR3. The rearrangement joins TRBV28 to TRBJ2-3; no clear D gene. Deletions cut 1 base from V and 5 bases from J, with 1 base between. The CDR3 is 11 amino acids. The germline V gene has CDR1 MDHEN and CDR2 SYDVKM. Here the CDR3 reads CASSLLDTQYF. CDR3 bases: TGTGCCAGCAGTTTATTAGATACGCAGTATTTT.